What follows are 7 T cell receptor beta chains derived from one specimen sequenced in a study of post-analysis software for immune sequencing data. General study points: Higher frequency in patients than in controls was seen for about five TRBV segments, with TRBV5-6, TRBV5-1 and TRBV20-1 among them.

No cognate antigen is known for these TCRs. cDNA libraries of TCR beta carried unique molecular identifiers. TCRdb re-analysed the PCR reads in MiXCR, keeping a single row per CDR3 protein. This sample yields about 570,000 distinct CDR3 sequences, of which roughly 34% are seen a single time; 4.5% to 7.5% belongs to the top ten. What was sequenced was blood. These receptors all stem from a girl aged 2-17 years with multiple sclerosis.

In its sample, this clonotype was seen a few times. The V and J genes are TRBV6-1 and TRBJ2-5, with D unclear. Trimming left V 4 bases short and J 5 bases short, with 11 bases between. This CDR3 comprises 13 residues. The V gene's germline CDR1 is MNHNS and CDR2 SASEGT. The DNA of the CDR3 is TGTGCCAGCAGTGGACATTATAAGGAGACCCAGTACTTC. Protein sequence: CASSGHYKETQYF.

The chain couples TRBV20-1 to TRBJ2-7, with D tentatively TRBD1 (6 bases). Trimming shortened V by 1 base and J by 1 base, and 14 bases separated the two germline ends. Germline lookup yields CDR1 DFQATT and CDR2 SNEGSKA (reference sequence). The CDR3 is made up of 15 amino acids. CDR3 protein: CSARGKQGMSYEQYF. Here the CDR3 DNA reads TGCAGTGCTAGAGGTAAACAGGGAATGTCCTACGAGCAGTACTTC.

The chain couples TRBV14 to TRBJ1-1; the D is unclear. The germline V gene encodes CDR1 SGHDN and CDR2 FVKESK. The V end lost 5 bases, the J end lost 1 base, and 11 bases lay between the germline ends. The CDR3 loop spans 14 amino acids. The CDR3 DNA sequence: TGTGCCAGCAGCAATCAGATGTCGAACACTGAAGCTTTCTTT. It encodes CASSNQMSNTEAFF.

This chain joins TRBV7-8 and TRBJ1-4; a weak D match, TRBD1 (5 bases). CDR1 is SGHVS, CDR2 FQNEAQ, per germline. This CDR3 has 16 residues. V was trimmed by 5 bases and J by 3 bases, leaving 16 bases between them. The CDR3 sequence is CASSDPVGVANEKLFF. The CDR3 DNA follows: TGTGCCAGCAGCGACCCAGTAGGGGTGGCTAATGAAAAACTGTTTTTT.

The chain is built from TRBV4-2 and TRBJ2-3; D remains ambiguous. CDR1 and CDR2 from the germline V gene are LGHNA and YNFKEQ. Trimming stripped 1 base from V and 8 bases from J, with 4 bases between. The CDR3 sequence is 11 residues long. CDR3 nucleotides: TGTGCCAGCAGCCAAGTTTCTACGCAGTATTTT. Translated, it gives CASSQVSTQYF.

This clonotype has a single count. CDR3 DNA: TGTGCCAGCAGCCTTCGACAGGGGGGTGAAAAACTGTTTTTT. Translating gives CASSLRQGGEKLFF. The rearrangement uses TRBV5-4 and TRBJ1-4; 9 nucleotides match TRBD1. Germline V gene sequence: CDR1 SGHNT, CDR2 YYREEE (reference sequence). The V segment lost 4 bases and the J segment 7 bases; nucleotides outside the gene matches: 5. CDR3 length: 14 amino acids. Complete variable domain (other parts from reference TRBV5-4 and TRBJ1-4): ETGVTQSPTHLIKTRGQQVTLRCSSQSGHNTVSWYQQALGQGPQFIFQYYREEENGRGNFPPRFSGLQFPNYSSELNVNALELDDSALYLCASSLRQGGEKLFFGSGTQLSVL.

This clonotype was seen many times. V gene TRBV5-1 combines with J gene TRBJ1-2; the D gene is possibly TRBD1 (6 bases). V lost 0 bases to trimming and J lost 3 bases, with 6 bases between them. This CDR3 spans 13 amino acids. Germline V lookup: CDR1 SGHRS, CDR2 YFSETQ. DNA of the CDR3: TGCGCCAGCAGCTTGGACAGGGACTATGGCTACACCTTC. It encodes CASSLDRDYGYTF.